This is a list of T cell receptor beta chains from one sample in a study of OX40 agonist ivuxolimab in advanced cancers. Libraries were prepared by immunoSEQ multiplex PCR; TCRdb keeps only in-frame clonotypes and omits some of them. The table has fewer than 45,000 clones, around 80% seen once. Specimen: CD4+ or CD8+ T cells sorted from blood, collected in a trial of the OX40 agonist ivuxolimab. These receptors were obtained from an adult with an advanced solid tumor such as melanoma, head and neck, liver or kidney cancer. The CDR3 runs from the conserved cysteine through the conserved F or W. Each record gives: D gene, J gene, V gene, clone size, CDR3 DNA, CDR3 protein. D genes are given only for firm matches. Size is omitted from some rows. Given values are once, few, many or a class for expanded clones.

d_call: NA
j_call: TRBJ1-5
v_call: TRBV7-6
clone_size: NA
cdr3_nt: TGTGCCAGCAGCTTAGAGGGGGGGGAAGGCCAGCCCCAGCATTTT
cdr3_aa: CASSLEGGEGQPQHF

d_call: TRBD2
j_call: TRBJ2-1
v_call: TRBV28
clone_size: NA
cdr3_nt: TGTGCCAGCAGCCTGGAGCGGGAGATCGACAATGAGCAGTTCTTC
cdr3_aa: CASSLEREIDNEQFF

d_call: NA
j_call: TRBJ2-3
v_call: TRBV28
clone_size: NA
cdr3_nt: TGTGCCAGCAGCTTTCTTCAGGGGACAGATACGCAGTATTTT
cdr3_aa: CASSFLQGTDTQYF

d_call: TRBD1
j_call: TRBJ2-3
v_call: TRBV28
clone_size: NA
cdr3_nt: TGTGCCAGCAGTCCGACAGGGGCGGGCACAGATACGCAGTATTTT
cdr3_aa: CASSPTGAGTDTQYF

d_call: NA
j_call: TRBJ2-7
v_call: TRBV27
clone_size: NA
cdr3_nt: TGTGCCAGCAGTTTATCGGGAGGGACAGGAGCCTACGAGCAGTACTTC
cdr3_aa: CASSLSGGTGAYEQYF

d_call: TRBD1
j_call: TRBJ1-6
v_call: TRBV28
clone_size: NA
cdr3_nt: TGTGCCAGCAGGCGGGACAGGGGGTACTCACCCCTCCACTTT
cdr3_aa: CASRRDRGYSPLHF

d_call: TRBD1
j_call: TRBJ2-7
v_call: TRBV27
clone_size: NA
cdr3_nt: TGTGCCAGCAGTTTAGGCCCCGGACAGGGAGTTGGCGAGCAGTACTTC
cdr3_aa: CASSLGPGQGVGEQYF

d_call: TRBD1
j_call: TRBJ1-1
v_call: TRBV4-1
clone_size: few
cdr3_nt: TGCGCCAGCAGCCTCCGTGACAGGGGGAACACTGAAGCTTTCTTT
cdr3_aa: CASSLRDRGNTEAFF

d_call: NA
j_call: TRBJ2-7
v_call: TRBV14
clone_size: medium-sized
cdr3_nt: TGTGCCAGCAGCCTGCAAGGGAGGTACCACGAGCAGTACTTC
cdr3_aa: CASSLQGRYHEQYF

d_call: NA
j_call: TRBJ2-7
v_call: TRBV2
clone_size: few
cdr3_nt: TGTGCCAGCATTCGGCAGCCCCCCTCCTACGAGCAGTACTTC
cdr3_aa: CASIRQPPSYEQYF

d_call: NA
j_call: TRBJ2-2
v_call: TRBV30
clone_size: few
cdr3_nt: TGTGCCTGGGCGGCCGACCACACCGGGGAGCTGTTTTTT
cdr3_aa: CAWAADHTGELFF

d_call: TRBD2
j_call: TRBJ2-5
v_call: TRBV11-2
clone_size: NA
cdr3_nt: TGTGCCAGCAGCCGGGAGGGAAAGACCCAGTACTTC
cdr3_aa: CASSREGKTQYF

d_call: TRBD2
j_call: TRBJ2-5
v_call: TRBV13
clone_size: NA
cdr3_nt: TGTGCCAGCAGCCCGGGACTAACCGAAGAGACCCAGTACTTC
cdr3_aa: CASSPGLTEETQYF

d_call: NA
j_call: TRBJ2-5
v_call: TRBV5-6
clone_size: NA
cdr3_nt: TGTGCCAGCAGCAACAGAGAAGAGACCCAGTACTTC
cdr3_aa: CASSNREETQYF

d_call: NA
j_call: TRBJ2-7
v_call: TRBV4-1
clone_size: few
cdr3_nt: TGCGCCAGCAGCCGTCTACTTCGGGACCCGCACATTCACGAGCAGTACTTC
cdr3_aa: CASSRLLRDPHIHEQYF

d_call: TRBD1
j_call: TRBJ1-1
v_call: TRBV11-3
clone_size: NA
cdr3_nt: TGTGCCAGCAGCTTCAGGGGGCTGAGGACTGAAGCTTTCTTT
cdr3_aa: CASSFRGLRTEAFF

d_call: NA
j_call: TRBJ1-1
v_call: TRBV11-2
clone_size: NA
cdr3_nt: TGTGCCAGCAGCTTAGTGGGCGGGAACACTGAAGCTTTCTTT
cdr3_aa: CASSLVGGNTEAFF

d_call: TRBD1
j_call: TRBJ1-1
v_call: TRBV5-4
clone_size: NA
cdr3_nt: TGTGCCAGCAGCTTCGGGACAGGGGTCGCTGAAGCTTTCTTT
cdr3_aa: CASSFGTGVAEAFF

d_call: NA
j_call: TRBJ2-2
v_call: TRBV5-4
clone_size: NA
cdr3_nt: TGTGCCAGCAGCTTTCAGTCCGAGGACGGGGAGCTGTTTTTT
cdr3_aa: CASSFQSEDGELFF

d_call: NA
j_call: TRBJ1-4
v_call: TRBV29-1
clone_size: NA
cdr3_nt: TGCAGCGTCTACCCTAGCGATGGTGGAAAACTGTTTTTT
cdr3_aa: CSVYPSDGGKLFF

d_call: NA
j_call: TRBJ1-5
v_call: TRBV7-2
clone_size: NA
cdr3_nt: TGTGCCAGCACCCAACCTGGCGGGGTTCAGCCCCAGCATTTT
cdr3_aa: CASTQPGGVQPQHF

d_call: TRBD1
j_call: TRBJ1-1
v_call: TRBV27
clone_size: NA
cdr3_nt: TGTGCCAGCACCTCCGGGACAGGGGGCACTGAAGCTTTCTTT
cdr3_aa: CASTSGTGGTEAFF

d_call: NA
j_call: TRBJ2-5
v_call: TRBV7-6
clone_size: once
cdr3_nt: TGTGCCAGCGGAGTGTCAACCAGAACACAAGAGACCCAGTACTTC
cdr3_aa: CASGVSTRTQETQYF

d_call: TRBD1
j_call: TRBJ1-2
v_call: TRBV6-5
clone_size: NA
cdr3_nt: TGTGCCAGCAGTGCTACAGGGGGCGTAAACTATGGCTACACCTTC
cdr3_aa: CASSATGGVNYGYTF

d_call: NA
j_call: TRBJ2-1
v_call: TRBV5-1
clone_size: few
cdr3_nt: TGCGCCAGCAGCTCGACCCCCTGGCCCAATGAGCAGTTCTTC
cdr3_aa: CASSSTPWPNEQFF

d_call: TRBD1
j_call: TRBJ2-7
v_call: TRBV27
clone_size: few
cdr3_nt: TGTGCCAGCAGTTTATCTGTCGGGACAGGAGTATACGAGCAGTACTTC
cdr3_aa: CASSLSVGTGVYEQYF

d_call: TRBD2
j_call: TRBJ2-3
v_call: TRBV27
clone_size: NA
cdr3_nt: TGTGCCAGCAGAAGACTAGCGGGCACAGATACGCAGTATTTT
cdr3_aa: CASRRLAGTDTQYF

d_call: TRBD1
j_call: TRBJ1-1
v_call: TRBV25-1
clone_size: NA
cdr3_nt: TGTGCCAGCAGTAAACCGGGACAGGGGGGGAGAACTGAAGCTTTCTTT
cdr3_aa: CASSKPGQGGRTEAFF

d_call: NA
j_call: TRBJ2-1
v_call: TRBV27
clone_size: NA
cdr3_nt: TGTGCCAGCAGTTTAGTTCATTTTTACAATGAGCAGTTCTTC
cdr3_aa: CASSLVHFYNEQFF

d_call: NA
j_call: TRBJ2-1
v_call: TRBV6-5
clone_size: NA
cdr3_nt: TGTGCCAGCAGTTACGGACGGAATGAGCAGTTCTTC
cdr3_aa: CASSYGRNEQFF

d_call: NA
j_call: TRBJ2-1
v_call: TRBV7-2
clone_size: NA
cdr3_nt: TGTGCCAGCAGCCCGGGTCCAGGGGTCAATGAGCAGTTCTTC
cdr3_aa: CASSPGPGVNEQFF

d_call: NA
j_call: TRBJ2-7
v_call: TRBV14
clone_size: once
cdr3_nt: TGTGCCAGCAGCCCTTCTTTTTGGGAGGCGGGACCTTACGAGCAGTACTTC
cdr3_aa: CASSPSFWEAGPYEQYF

d_call: NA
j_call: TRBJ1-1
v_call: TRBV15
clone_size: NA
cdr3_nt: TGTGCCACCAGCAGGCCCTCCGGGGTCCTCACTGAAGCTTTCTTT
cdr3_aa: CATSRPSGVLTEAFF

d_call: NA
j_call: TRBJ1-4
v_call: TRBV13
clone_size: NA
cdr3_nt: TGTGCCAGCAGCTTAAGGGGGGCCAATGAAAAACTGTTTTTT
cdr3_aa: CASSLRGANEKLFF

d_call: NA
j_call: TRBJ1-1
v_call: TRBV4-3
clone_size: NA
cdr3_nt: TGCGCCAGCAGCCAAGATGACAGCAGGGGTTATGAAGCTTTCTTT
cdr3_aa: CASSQDDSRGYEAFF

d_call: NA
j_call: TRBJ1-1
v_call: TRBV27
clone_size: NA
cdr3_nt: TGTGCCAGCAGTCCCTTGATGAACACTGAAGCTTTCTTT
cdr3_aa: CASSPLMNTEAFF

d_call: NA
j_call: TRBJ1-2
v_call: TRBV6-1
clone_size: NA
cdr3_nt: TGTGCCAGCAGTGAAGCCACAGGTTCATATGGCTACACCTTC
cdr3_aa: CASSEATGSYGYTF

d_call: NA
j_call: TRBJ1-1
v_call: TRBV4-1
clone_size: NA
cdr3_nt: TGCGCCAGCAGCCAAGATGCCCTGACGGACACTGAAGCTTTCTTT
cdr3_aa: CASSQDALTDTEAFF

d_call: NA
j_call: TRBJ1-5
v_call: TRBV6-6
clone_size: NA
cdr3_nt: TGTGCCAGCAGTTACTCCCCCGGGGGGGAGCCCCAGCATTTT
cdr3_aa: CASSYSPGGEPQHF

d_call: NA
j_call: TRBJ2-1
v_call: TRBV7-8
clone_size: NA
cdr3_nt: TGTGCCAGCAGTTCCCGGGCCCAATCCGCTCGGCGTCTGTCTGAGCAGTTCTTC
cdr3_aa: CASSSRAQSARRLSEQFF

d_call: NA
j_call: TRBJ1-1
v_call: TRBV5-1
clone_size: NA
cdr3_nt: TGCGCCAGCAGCGTGATGACGGGGAACACTGAAGCTTTCTTT
cdr3_aa: CASSVMTGNTEAFF

d_call: NA
j_call: TRBJ1-2
v_call: TRBV5-1
clone_size: once
cdr3_nt: TGCGCCAGCAGCTTGGGCAGCGAGCCCTCTTACTATGGCTACACCTTC
cdr3_aa: CASSLGSEPSYYGYTF

d_call: NA
j_call: TRBJ2-7
v_call: TRBV11-3
clone_size: NA
cdr3_nt: TGTGCCAGCAGCTTAAAGGCGGTCTACGAGCAGTACTTC
cdr3_aa: CASSLKAVYEQYF

d_call: TRBD1
j_call: TRBJ2-2
v_call: TRBV6-5
clone_size: NA
cdr3_nt: TGTGCCACCACAGGGGGCGCAAACACCGGGGAGCTGTTTTTT
cdr3_aa: CATTGGANTGELFF

d_call: NA
j_call: TRBJ2-7
v_call: TRBV19
clone_size: NA
cdr3_nt: TGTGCCAGTAAGAAAGGACAGCACACCTACGAGCAGTACTTC
cdr3_aa: CASKKGQHTYEQYF